This TCR beta chain was captured in a study of tumor and adjacent non-tumor tissue in lung cancer. General observations from the study: Tumor repertoires had a smaller top 100 clone share than normal lung.

No cell sorting was done before RNA was extracted from the tissue. Distant lung tissue was collected more than 3 cm away from the tumor edge. Newly diagnosed lung cancer patients had thoracic surgery in China, August–late 2014, without prior chemotherapy. From germline, CDR1 is SGHAT and CDR2 FQNNGV. This CDR3 has 18 amino acids. A modified ARM-PCR protocol with three rounds of nested PCR amplified TCRbeta. MiXCR, run by TCRdb on the multiplex PCR reads, gives a single entry per CDR3 protein. The profile shows around 40,000 distinct CDR3 sequences, roughly 60% of them singletons. With respect to this clonotype: Antigen specificity is unknown. Germline is not matched at one junction end, which may reflect a read error.

The receptor was isolated from a man aged 45-65 years with non-small cell lung cancer. This chain joins TRBV11-2 and TRBJ2-5, with 13 bases that match TRBD2. Sequencing was performed on distant non-tumor lung tissue. The CDR3 nucleotides read TGTGCCAGCATCTTACCGGGACTAGCGGGGAGCGCGTATATGACCCAGTATTTC. Encoded protein: CASILPGLAGSAYMTQYF.